A selection of T cell receptor beta chains follows, all from one sample in a study of cytomegalovirus exposure and HLA in healthy donors. Libraries were prepared by immunoSEQ multiplex PCR; TCRdb keeps only in-frame clonotypes and omits some of them. This sample has around 100,000 clones, with roughly 70% found just once. The sequencing sample was made of PBMCs. Receptors originate from a middle-aged man in good health and CMV-seropositive. The CDR3 runs from the conserved cysteine through the conserved F or W. Fields, in order: CDR3 length, clone size, V gene, D gene, J gene, CDR3 DNA, CDR3 protein. The D gene is left open where the match is weak. Size is omitted from some rows. Given values are once, few, many or a class for expanded clones.

length: 15
size: NA
V: TRBV10-3
D: TRBD1
J: TRBJ1-5
DNA: TGTGCCATCAGTGATGAGACAGGGGGTAGTCAGCCCCAGCATTTT
CDR3: CAISDETGGSQPQHF

length: 15
size: NA
V: TRBV30
D: NA
J: TRBJ1-4
DNA: TGTGCCTGGAGTGTAATAGGACAGTGGGAAAAAAAACTGTTTTTT
CDR3: CAWSVIGQWEKKLFF

length: 15
size: once
V: TRBV11-3
D: TRBD2
J: TRBJ2-1
DNA: TGTGCCAGGACTAGCGGGAGGGCCGACTACAATGAGCAGTTCTTC
CDR3: CARTSGRADYNEQFF

length: 14
size: NA
V: TRBV9
D: NA
J: TRBJ1-1
DNA: TGTGCCAGCAGCGTAGGGAGCGGTAACACTGAAGCTTTCTTT
CDR3: CASSVGSGNTEAFF

length: 12
size: NA
V: TRBV19
D: NA
J: TRBJ1-1
DNA: TGTGCCAGTAGTATGACAGGAACGTTCGCTTTCTTT
CDR3: CASSMTGTFAFF

length: 14
size: NA
V: TRBV7-2
D: NA
J: TRBJ1-1
DNA: TGTGCCAGCAGCCTAGCGGCAGGGGACACTGAAGCTTTCTTT
CDR3: CASSLAAGDTEAFF

length: 11
size: NA
V: TRBV29-1
D: TRBD1
J: TRBJ2-7
DNA: TGCAGCGTGGGACAGGGAGACGAGCAGTACTTC
CDR3: CSVGQGDEQYF

length: 15
size: once
V: TRBV2
D: TRBD2
J: TRBJ2-7
DNA: TGTGCCGGGGGACCCGGACTAGTCAGTTCCTACGAGCAGTACTTC
CDR3: CAGGPGLVSSYEQYF

length: 14
size: NA
V: TRBV5-1
D: NA
J: TRBJ2-5
DNA: TGCGCCAGCAGCCCAGCGGTGAACCAAGAGACCCAGTACTTC
CDR3: CASSPAVNQETQYF

length: 14
size: NA
V: TRBV11-2
D: TRBD1
J: TRBJ1-2
DNA: TGTGCCAGCAGCTCGAGGGGACAGGGGAGGAGCTACACCTTC
CDR3: CASSSRGQGRSYTF

length: 16
size: few
V: TRBV9
D: NA
J: TRBJ2-2
DNA: TGTGCCAGCAGCGCGTTCGATCGTTCGGACACCGGGGAGCTGTTTTTT
CDR3: CASSAFDRSDTGELFF

length: 15
size: NA
V: TRBV18
D: NA
J: TRBJ2-5
DNA: TGTGCCAGCTCACCAACCGGACAGTTTCAAGAGACCCAGTACTTC
CDR3: CASSPTGQFQETQYF

length: 14
size: NA
V: TRBV11-2
D: NA
J: TRBJ2-5
DNA: TGTGCCAGCAGCTTAACAGACAGACAAGAGACCCAGTACTTC
CDR3: CASSLTDRQETQYF

length: 12
size: NA
V: TRBV6-5
D: NA
J: TRBJ2-6
DNA: TGTGCCAGCCGGTCCGGGGCCAACGTCCTGACTTTC
CDR3: CASRSGANVLTF